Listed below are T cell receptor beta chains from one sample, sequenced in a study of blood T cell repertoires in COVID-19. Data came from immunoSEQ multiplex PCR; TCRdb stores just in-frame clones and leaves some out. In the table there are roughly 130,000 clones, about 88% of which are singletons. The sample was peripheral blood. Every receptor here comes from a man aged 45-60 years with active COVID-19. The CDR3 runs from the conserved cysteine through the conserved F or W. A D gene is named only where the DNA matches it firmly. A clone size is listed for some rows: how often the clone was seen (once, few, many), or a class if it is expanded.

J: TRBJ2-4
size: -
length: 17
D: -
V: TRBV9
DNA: TGTGCCAGCAGCGCCTCCGGGACACCCGTAGCCAAAAACATTCAGTACTTC
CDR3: CASSASGTPVAKNIQYF

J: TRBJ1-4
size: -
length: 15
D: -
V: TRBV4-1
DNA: TGCGCCAGCAGCCAAGATCCGAGGAGGAATGAAAAACTGTTTTTT
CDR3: CASSQDPRRNEKLFF

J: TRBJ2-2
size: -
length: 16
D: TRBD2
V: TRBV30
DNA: TGTGCCGGAACTGCTAGCGGGAACGCCATCACCGGGGAGCTGTTTTTT
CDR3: CAGTASGNAITGELFF

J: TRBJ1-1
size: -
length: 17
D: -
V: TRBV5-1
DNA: TGCGCCAGCGGTTCTTTGTCAAGCAGGGGCTCCAGTACTGAAGCTTTCTTT
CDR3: CASGSLSSRGSSTEAFF

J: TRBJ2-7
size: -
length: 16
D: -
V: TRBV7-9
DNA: TGTGCCAGCAGCTTAGCCAGTGGGGGCCTCTCCTACGAGCAGTACTTC
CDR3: CASSLASGGLSYEQYF

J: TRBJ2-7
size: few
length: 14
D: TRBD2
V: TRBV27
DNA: TGTGCCAGCAGGTTGGGGACTACGTCCTACGAGCAGTACTTC
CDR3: CASRLGTTSYEQYF

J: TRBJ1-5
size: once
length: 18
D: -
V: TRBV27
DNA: TGTGCCAGCTGGTCTAATGGGGGGGGTGGAATTAGCAATCAGCCCCAGCATTTT
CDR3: CASWSNGGGGISNQPQHF

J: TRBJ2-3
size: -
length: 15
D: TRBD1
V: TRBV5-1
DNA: TGCGCCAGCAGCTTTGGGACAGGGACGAGAGATACGCAGTATTTT
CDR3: CASSFGTGTRDTQYF

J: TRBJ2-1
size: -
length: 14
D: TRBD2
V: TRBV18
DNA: TGTGCCAGCTCAGGCGGGAGGGCGCGGAATGAGCAGTTCTTC
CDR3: CASSGGRARNEQFF

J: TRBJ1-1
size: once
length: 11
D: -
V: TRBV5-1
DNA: TGCGCCAGCAGGGTCGGGGGTGAAGCTTTCTTT
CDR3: CASRVGGEAFF

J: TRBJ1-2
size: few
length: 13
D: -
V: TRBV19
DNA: TGTGCCAGTACCCCGTCCCTCGACAGGATATACACCTTC
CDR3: CASTPSLDRIYTF

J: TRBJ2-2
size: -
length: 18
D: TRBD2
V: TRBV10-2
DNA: TGCGCCAGCAGTGTAACTAGCGGGAGTTACCTGAACACCGGGGAGCTGTTTTTT
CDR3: CASSVTSGSYLNTGELFF

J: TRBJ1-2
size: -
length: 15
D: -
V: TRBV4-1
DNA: TGCGCCAGCAGCCACACGGGCAGGGCGGACTATGGCTACACCTTC
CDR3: CASSHTGRADYGYTF

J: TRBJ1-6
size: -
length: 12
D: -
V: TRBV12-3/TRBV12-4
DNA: TGTGCCAGCAGTTTGACAAATTCACCCCTCCACTTT
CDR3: CASSLTNSPLHF

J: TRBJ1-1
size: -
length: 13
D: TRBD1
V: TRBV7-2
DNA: TGTGCCAGTCGACAGGGGATGAACACTGAAGCTTTCTTT
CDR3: CASRQGMNTEAFF

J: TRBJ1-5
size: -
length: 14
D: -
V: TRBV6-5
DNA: TGTGCCAGCAGGCGTCTTCATAGCAATCAGCCCCAGCATTTT
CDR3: CASRRLHSNQPQHF

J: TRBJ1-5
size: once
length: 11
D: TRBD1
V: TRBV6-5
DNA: TGTGCCAGCAAAACTACAGGGGGCCAGCATTTT
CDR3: CASKTTGGQHF

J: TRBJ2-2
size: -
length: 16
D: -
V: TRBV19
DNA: TGTGCCAGTCGTCTGACAGCCCGCGCGAACACCGGGGAGCTGTTTTTT
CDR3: CASRLTARANTGELFF

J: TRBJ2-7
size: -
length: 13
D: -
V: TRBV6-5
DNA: TGTGCCAGCAGGGGGAGACAGGCCTACGAGCAGTACTTC
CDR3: CASRGRQAYEQYF

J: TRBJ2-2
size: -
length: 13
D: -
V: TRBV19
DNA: TGTGCCAGTTTAACAGGGAACACCGGGGAGCTGTTTTTT
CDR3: CASLTGNTGELFF

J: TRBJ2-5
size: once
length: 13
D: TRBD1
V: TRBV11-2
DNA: TGTGCCAGCAGCCCGGACAGGGCAGAGACCCAGTACTTC
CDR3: CASSPDRAETQYF

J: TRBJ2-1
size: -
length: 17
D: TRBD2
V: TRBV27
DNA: TGTGCCAGCAGTCCCGGACTAGCGGGAGGACCCTACAATGAGCAGTTCTTC
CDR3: CASSPGLAGGPYNEQFF

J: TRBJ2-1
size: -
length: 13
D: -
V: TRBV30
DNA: TGTGCCCGAGACTTGGGCAGGGGCAATGAGCAGTTCTTC
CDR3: CARDLGRGNEQFF

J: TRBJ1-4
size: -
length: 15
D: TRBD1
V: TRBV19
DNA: TGTGCCAGTAGTAACGACAGGGTTCGGAATGAAAAACTGTTTTTT
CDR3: CASSNDRVRNEKLFF

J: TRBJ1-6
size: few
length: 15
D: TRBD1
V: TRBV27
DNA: TGTGCCAGCAGTTTATTTGGACAGGGCTATTCACCCCTCCACTTT
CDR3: CASSLFGQGYSPLHF

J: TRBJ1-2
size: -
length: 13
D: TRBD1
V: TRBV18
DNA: TGTGCCAGTTCGACAGGGGGGAACTATGGCTACACCTTC
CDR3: CASSTGGNYGYTF

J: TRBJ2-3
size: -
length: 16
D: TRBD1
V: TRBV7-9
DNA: TGTGCCAGCAGAAAACAGGGGGCAAGTACCACAGATACGCAGTATTTT
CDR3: CASRKQGASTTDTQYF

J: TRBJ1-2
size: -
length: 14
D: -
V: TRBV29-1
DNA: TGCAGCGTTGGTCGAATCGACGGAGTGACGGGCTACACCTTC
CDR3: CSVGRIDGVTGYTF

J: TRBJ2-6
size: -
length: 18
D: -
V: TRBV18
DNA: TGTGCCAGCTCACTACGTGACCTCCCGGGCTCTGGGGCCAACGTCCTGACTTTC
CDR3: CASSLRDLPGSGANVLTF

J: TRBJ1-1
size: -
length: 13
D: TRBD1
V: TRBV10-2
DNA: TGCGCCAGCGGCGACAGGGTGAACACTGAAGCTTTCTTT
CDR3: CASGDRVNTEAFF

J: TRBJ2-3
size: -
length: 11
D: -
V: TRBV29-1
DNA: TGCAGCGGCTCCGGGGGAGATACGCAGTATTTT
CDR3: CSGSGGDTQYF

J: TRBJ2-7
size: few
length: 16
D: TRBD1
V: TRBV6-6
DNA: TGTGCCAGCAGTTTCTCCAGGGGGCGAATACCCTACGAGCAGTACTTC
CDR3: CASSFSRGRIPYEQYF

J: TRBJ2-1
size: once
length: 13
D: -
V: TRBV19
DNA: TGTGCCAGTAGTATAACGGCCTACAATGAGCAGTTCTTC
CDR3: CASSITAYNEQFF

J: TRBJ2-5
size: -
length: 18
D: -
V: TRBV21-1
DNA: TGTGCCAGCAGCAAAGTAGAGCAGGGACTAGCGGGAGAAGAGACCCAGTACTTC
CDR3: CASSKVEQGLAGEETQYF

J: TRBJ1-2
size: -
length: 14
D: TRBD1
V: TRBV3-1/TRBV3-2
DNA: TGTGCCAGCAGCCGGGGACAGGGGAGCTATGGCTACACCTTC
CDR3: CASSRGQGSYGYTF

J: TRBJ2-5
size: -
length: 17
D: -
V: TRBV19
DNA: TGTGCCAGTAGTATTGGCATCGGGAGCCCCTGGGGGGAGACCCAGTACTTC
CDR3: CASSIGIGSPWGETQYF

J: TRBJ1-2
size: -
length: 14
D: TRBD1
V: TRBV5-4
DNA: TGTGCCAGCAGCCTCGGACAGGGGAACTATGGCTACACCTTC
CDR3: CASSLGQGNYGYTF

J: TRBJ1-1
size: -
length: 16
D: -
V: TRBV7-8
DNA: TGTGCCAGCAGTTCTAGGCGGGCTACCATGAACACTGAAGCTTTCTTT
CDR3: CASSSRRATMNTEAFF

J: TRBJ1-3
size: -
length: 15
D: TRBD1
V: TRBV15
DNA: TGTGCCACCAGCAGAGATGGGACAGCTGGAAACACCATATATTTT
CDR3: CATSRDGTAGNTIYF

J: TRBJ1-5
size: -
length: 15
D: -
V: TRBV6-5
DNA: TGTGCCAGCATTATGGACAAGATCGATCAGGGCCCCCAGCATTTT
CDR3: CASIMDKIDQGPQHF

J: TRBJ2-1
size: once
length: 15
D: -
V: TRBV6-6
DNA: TGTGCCAGCAGATTCCAAGCGGAGCGAATTCATGAGCAGTTCTTC
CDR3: CASRFQAERIHEQFF